The entry below gives a single TCR beta chain sequence along with its context. J gave up 0 bases and V 0 bases, and 8 bases lay outside the gene matches. In germline, CDR1 is SGHNT, CDR2 YYREEE (reference sequence). The length of the CDR3 is 18 residues. It was CD45RO-negative cells, positively selected for CCR7, that made up naive CD8 cells, with terminally differentiated effector memory CD45RA+ cells excluded. Profiled with immunoSEQ multiplex PCR; TCRdb holds only in-frame clones, not every one. The profile shows roughly 770,000 clones, around 96% of them singletons. This sample was included in a study of shared clonotypes between healthy human individuals. Study-level information: CD4 naive and memory got three plates each, CD8 naive two, CD8 memory one.

The chain uses TRBV5-4 and TRBJ1-3, with 8 positions matching TRBD1. The specimen sequenced was naive CD8+ T cells sorted from blood. The receptor was isolated from a man between 25 and 39 years old in good health. DNA of the CDR3: TGTGCCAGCAGCTTGGGTCAGCAGGGGGCAGACTCTGGAAACACCATATATTTT. Its protein is CASSLGQQGADSGNTIYF.